This T cell receptor (beta chain) emerged from a study of T cell clonotyping in hematopoietic cell transplantation (dated by TCRdb to about 2021). As for the study more broadly: A total of 135 blood samples were collected in the study from roughly 33 consecutive transplant recipients and their related donors. Recruitment of patients was conducted between 2015 and January 2017, and follow-up was continued until September 2020 or death. Overall study outcomes, separate from this receptor: Just a small fraction of recipient repertoires overlapped with donor repertoires, and more than 95% appeared de novo at the given depth. After transplant, TCR diversity in recipients dropped, and pathologically expanded clonotypes increased progressively from day 30 to day 180. Broader TCR repertoire diversity after transplant was predicted by Inverse Simpson Index values from donors and from recipients before transplant. The sample size was limited and the cells went unsorted, which meant the CD4 and CD8 repertoire contributions could not be told apart.

Trimming takes 4 bases from V and 4 bases from J, and the germline ends sit 13 bases apart. CDR1 and CDR2 are drawn from the germline V gene: LGHNA, YNFKEQ. From the cysteine up to the phenylalanine, the CDR3 has a length of 14 residues. Here the CDR3 DNA is all that survives: 42 bases in frame from base 1. In the case of this clone: Its cognate antigen has yet to be identified. No per-base quality is available; no much larger clone lies one base away.

The immunoSEQ assay, a bias-controlled multiplex PCR with V- and J-specific primers, was used to amplify TCR beta CDR3 regions from genomic DNA. In a second PCR step, a proprietary barcode and Illumina adapter sequences were attached to the CDR3 amplicons. An Illumina MiSeq instrument was used for sequencing of the CDR3 libraries. Turning to the authors' computational methods: immunoSEQ Analyzer 3.0 was used for export and quality control, with R Bioconductor and Immunarch used for downstream analyses. Only productive rearrangements within the normalized downsampled data set were used in the calculation of repertoire metrics. In the normalized cohort, a clonotype counted as pathologically expanded if the clonotype was larger than 5 templates. The Inverse Simpson Index was used to measure repertoire diversity. To capture all clonotypes, CMV-specificity analyses were performed on the non-normalized data set. TCRdb's version of the immuneACCESS table is confined to in-frame rearrangements and falls short of the full clone set. An unresolved V gene accounts for under half of the shortfall where checked; the remainder is of unknown origin. D and trimming were read from the DNA, whereas the V and J calls and clone size are those reported in that table. The sample includes nearly 9,500 clones, with approximately 96% observed a single time. The biggest ten clones account for roughly 2.2% of the sample.

In light of the paper, this sample's time point label describes: 100 days after allo-HCT. Blood from recipients was drawn about 28 days before transplant and again at days 30, 100 and 180 after transplant. Nuclei Lysis Solution was used to extract genomic DNA from fresh or cryopreserved unfractionated peripheral blood mononuclear cells. This receptor was taken from a male patient in his sixties who had an allogeneic stem cell transplant from a related donor, so the T cells may come from the graft donor. Some clones in this sample may be carry-over from other donors' samples. In this chain, TRBV4-2 is recombined with TRBJ1-2; perhaps TRBD1 is the D gene, with 5 bases matching. This specimen consisted of peripheral blood mononuclear cells, obtained 100 days after allogeneic stem cell transplant. The CDR3 has the sequence CASSPPDRRYGYTF. The nucleotides are TGTGCCAGCAGCCCACCCGACAGACGCTATGGCTACACCTTC.